The 32 T cell receptor beta chains reported below all come from one sample, sequenced in a study of PD-1 blockade in classical Hodgkin lymphoma. Using immunoSEQ multiplex PCR, the repertoire was profiled, and TCRdb retains in-frame clones only, with some absent. This sample yields several thousand clones, of which roughly 77% are seen a single time; 28% belongs to the top ten. Sample time point: cycle 4 day 1 (C4D1), after five to seven weeks of nivolumab. Exposure to brentuximab vedotin varied, and each patient had relapsed following autologous stem cell transplantation. Through magnetic negative selection, CD8+ T cells were separated from PBMCs that had been thawed. The sequences come from CD8+ T cells from blood, collected before the fourth cycle of nivolumab. The source is a human donor with classical Hodgkin lymphoma.

The V gene is TRBV5-1, the J gene TRBJ2-3, with TRBD2 identical over 12 bases. This CDR3 contains 18 residues. Germline V CDR1 and CDR2: SGHRS, YFSETQ. With V trimmed by 4 bases and J by 2 bases, 11 bases remained unmatched. CDR3 protein: CASSPANGLAGFTDTQYF. For the CDR3, the DNA is TGCGCCAGCAGCCCAGCGAACGGACTAGCGGGATTCACAGATACGCAGTATTTT.

DNA of the CDR3: TGCGCCAGCAGCCAATCCGTTCAGCGGGGGGGCACAGATACGCAGTATTTT. It yields the protein CASSQSVQRGGTDTQYF. The chain joins TRBV4-1 to TRBJ2-3; 9 positions agree with TRBD2. Germline V lookup: CDR1 MGHRA, CDR2 YSYEKL. Trimming cost V 2 bases and J 1 base; bases outside gene matches: 7. The CDR3 covers 17 residues.

The V and J genes are TRBV14 and TRBJ2-7; D is uncertain. The germline V gene has CDR1 SGHDN and CDR2 FVKESK. Deletions cut 0 bases from V and 0 bases from J, with 0 bases between. CDR3 length: 12 residues. CDR3 in amino acids: CASSQDSYEQYF. In nucleotides, the CDR3 is TGTGCCAGCAGCCAAGACTCCTACGAGCAGTACTTC.

The chain has TRBV6-5 and TRBJ1-3; D ambiguous. The CDR3 is 16 residues long. The germline CDR1 and CDR2 sequences are MNHEY and SVGAGI. V gave up 0 bases and J gave up 4 bases, with 13 bases separating them. The CDR3 loop is CASSYSIGTTGNTIYF. The DNA of the CDR3 is TGTGCCAGCAGTTACTCGATCGGTACAACGGGAAACACCATATATTTT.

The table lists this clone with a count of one. As DNA, the CDR3 is TGTGCCAGCACCCTTTCCCGGGACACGGTGGGGTACGAGCAGTACTTC. This codes for CASTLSRDTVGYEQYF. The chain joins TRBV7-8 to TRBJ2-7, with D perhaps TRBD1 (6 bases). The V end lost 7 bases, the J end lost 4 bases, and 23 bases lay between the germline ends. CDR3 length equals 16 residues. In germline, CDR1 is SGHVS, CDR2 FQNEAQ. Using reference TRBV7-8 and TRBJ2-7 for the parts outside the CDR3, the full variable domain is GAGVSQSPRYKVAKRGQDVALRCDPISGHVSLFWYQQALGQGPEFLTYFQNEAQLDKSGLPSDRFFAERPEGSVSTLKIQRTQQEDSAVYLCASTLSRDTVGYEQYFGPGTRLTVT.

The chain employs TRBV7-2 and TRBJ2-1; D is ambiguous. Germline V CDR1 and CDR2: SGHTA, FQGNSA. The CDR3 has 17 residues. V lost 5 bases and J 4 bases, leaving 21 bases between the germline ends. The CDR3 DNA is TGTGCCAGCAGCCGACCCTGGGGTACCCTTCAGTACAATGAGCAGTTCTTC. It specifies CASSRPWGTLQYNEQFF.

This clone is large (0.1 to 1%). The gene calls are TRBV28 and TRBJ1-4; D uncertain. The V and J ends lost 1 base and 7 bases respectively, with 13 bases between them. CDR1 MDHEN and CDR2 SYDVKM come from the germline V gene. The CDR3 extends over 15 amino acids. CDR3 sequence reads: CASSLFDGEGEKLFF. The CDR3 DNA is TGTGCCAGCAGTTTATTTGATGGGGAGGGTGAAAAACTGTTTTTT.

The V call is TRBV5-5, the J call TRBJ2-7; D is uncertain. Trimming removed 0 bases from V and 4 bases from J, with 8 bases in between. Germline CDR1 is SGHKS and CDR2 is YYEKEE (reference sequence). The CDR3 runs 13 residues. CDR3 nucleotides: TGTGCCAGCAGCTTGGAAACAGAATACGAGCAGTACTTC. This codes for CASSLETEYEQYF.

The chain combines TRBV19 with TRBJ2-1; D not resolved. CDR3 length: 13 residues. Germline values: CDR1 LNHDA, CDR2 SQIVND (reference sequence). Trimming shortened V by 3 bases and J by 6 bases, and 9 bases separated the two germline ends. In DNA form, the CDR3 reads TGTGCCAGTAGTATTAGGGCCCTCAATGAGCAGTTCTTC. Its translation is CASSIRALNEQFF.

This chain uses TRBV5-8 with TRBJ1-5, with TRBD1 as a possible D gene (5 bases). The V end lost 1 base, the J end lost 7 bases, and 12 bases lay between the germline ends. Germline CDR1 SGHTS, CDR2 YDEGEE. The CDR3 consists of 14 residues. CDR3 sequence: CASSLPGAAQPQHF. In DNA form, the CDR3 reads TGTGCCAGCAGCTTGCCCGGGGCAGCGCAGCCCCAGCATTTT.

This sequence joins TRBV29-1 and TRBJ1-2, with D perhaps matching TRBD1 (5 bases). CDR1 is SQVTM, CDR2 ANQGSEA, per germline. This CDR3 has 11 residues. V lost 5 bases and J lost 6, with 10 bases in between. CDR3 in amino acids: CSVRSGNGYTF. The CDR3 coding sequence is TGCAGCGTTAGGTCAGGGAATGGCTACACCTTC.

The V gene is TRBV9, the J gene TRBJ2-3; perhaps TRBD1 as D (6 bases). V lost 4 bases and J lost 1, with 16 bases in between. CDR1 and CDR2 from the germline V gene are SGDLS and YYNGEE. The CDR3 loop spans 16 amino acids. CDR3 nucleotides: TGTGCCAGCAGCCTAACCGGGACACGGGGCACAGATACGCAGTATTTT. It specifies CASSLTGTRGTDTQYF.

This clone was picked up one time. This sequence joins TRBV19 and TRBJ2-1, with D tentatively TRBD2 (6 bases). CDR3 length: 18 residues. V lost 0 bases to trimming and J lost 5 bases, with 20 bases between them. Per germline, CDR1 LNHDA and CDR2 SQIVND (reference sequence). Here the CDR3 DNA reads TGTGCCAGTAGTATAGATAGCGTAAGACAACGCGGGGACAATGAGCAGTTCTTC. It yields the protein CASSIDSVRQRGDNEQFF.

The sample holds one count of this clone. The genes are TRBV4-2 and TRBJ1-1; D call uncertain. Trimming took off 4 bases at V and 8 bases at J, with 11 bases between the two ends. The CDR3 spans 12 residues. Germline loops: CDR1 LGHNA, CDR2 YNFKEQ. The CDR3 region has the DNA TGTGCCAGCAGCCCCGGCCAGATAGAAGCTTTCTTT. This sequence encodes CASSPGQIEAFF.

The chain joins TRBV27 to TRBJ1-6; tentatively, D is TRBD1 (5 bases). Looked up from germline, CDR1 is MNHEY and CDR2 is SMNVEV (reference sequence). This CDR3 has 12 residues. V was trimmed by 3 bases and J by 9 bases, leaving 6 bases between them. The CDR3 protein is CASSLRGSPLHF. The DNA for the CDR3 is TGTGCCAGCAGTTTGAGGGGTTCACCCCTCCACTTT.

V usage is TRBV29-1 and J usage is TRBJ1-2; D unclear. Germline CDR1 SQVTM, CDR2 ANQGSEA. The CDR3 is made up of 11 amino acids. Deletions cut 5 bases from V and 6 bases from J, with 10 bases between. In nucleotides, the CDR3 is TGCAGCGTTCATTGGGAAAATGGCTACACCTTC. Translation gives CSVHWENGYTF.

The chain has TRBV4-3 and TRBJ1-5, with D uncertain. Trimming took 1 base from V and 2 from J, leaving 12 bases between them. Germline CDR1 LGHNA, CDR2 YSLEER. The CDR3 is made up of 16 amino acids. The CDR3 region is CASSQGFWTGNQPQHF. The CDR3 region has the DNA TGCGCCAGCAGCCAAGGCTTTTGGACGGGCAATCAGCCCCAGCATTTT.

This chain links TRBV15 with TRBJ2-7; no reliable D call. This CDR3 comprises 15 residues. V was shortened by 0 bases and J by 0 bases, with 9 bases between the two germline ends. From germline, CDR1 is LNHNV and CDR2 YYDKDF (reference sequence). The CDR3 bases are TGTGCCACCAGCAGAGAGTCGGGTATCTCCTACGAGCAGTACTTC. Its translation is CATSRESGISYEQYF.

This chain's CDR3 is CASSLRDWVDTQYF. In nucleotides, the CDR3 is TGTGCCAGCAGCCTCCGGGACTGGGTCGATACGCAGTATTTT. This sequence joins TRBV7-2 and TRBJ2-3, with a tentative D call TRBD2 (6 bases). Trimming removed 5 bases from V and 6 bases from J, with 15 bases in between. The CDR3 spans 14 residues. Germline V lookup: CDR1 SGHTA, CDR2 FQGNSA.

V gene TRBV9 combines with J gene TRBJ2-3; TRBD2 agrees at 7 bases. Germline V gene lookup returns CDR1 SGDLS and CDR2 YYNGEE. The CDR3 has 14 residues. The V segment lost 6 bases and the J segment 5 bases; nucleotides outside the gene matches: 9. The CDR3 nucleotides read TGTGCCAGCAATGGGGGAGGGCCGGTAGATACGCAGTATTTT. It specifies CASNGGGPVDTQYF.

This chain links TRBV6-5 with TRBJ2-3; TRBD2 aligns across 7 bases. In germline, CDR1 is MNHEY, CDR2 SVGAGI. Losses at the gene ends were 2 bases for V and 15 bases for J; bases not matched to a gene: 5. The CDR3 length is 11 residues. The CDR3: CASSYGGVLYF. CDR3 nucleotide sequence: TGTGCCAGCAGTTACGGGGGGGTTCTTTATTTT.

This chain uses TRBV7-9 with TRBJ2-7, with 11 bases lining up with TRBD1. Trimming took 5 bases from V and 0 from J; bases not matched to a gene: 12. Germline-derived CDR1 and CDR2 are SEHNR and FQNEAQ (reference sequence). This CDR3 comprises 18 residues. CDR3 amino acids: CASSPSRRDRGSSYEQYF. The DNA of the CDR3 is TGTGCCAGCAGCCCTTCCCGCCGGGACAGGGGGAGCTCCTACGAGCAGTACTTC.

This chain joins TRBV19 and TRBJ2-7, with a weak D call TRBD2 (6 bases). V was trimmed by 3 bases and J by 2 bases, leaving 11 bases between them. The CDR3 has 14 residues. The germline V gene has CDR1 LNHDA and CDR2 SQIVND (reference sequence). The CDR3 loop reads CASSMGDWTYEQYF. In DNA, the CDR3 is TGTGCCAGTAGTATGGGGGACTGGACCTACGAGCAGTACTTC.

The rearrangement uses TRBV4-3 and TRBJ1-4; D is unresolved. The germline gives CDR1 LGHNA, CDR2 YSLEER. V was cut by 3 bases and J by 7 bases, with 18 bases left in between. The CDR3 runs 16 residues. The CDR3 bases are TGCGCCAGCAGCCAGGGTCGTGGAGGGCGGATTGAAAAACTGTTTTTT. Protein: CASSQGRGGRIEKLFF.

V is TRBV28 and J is TRBJ2-7, with 7 positions matching TRBD1. There are 15 residues in the CDR3. The trim removed 2 bases at V and 0 bases at J, leaving 4 bases unmatched. Per germline, CDR1 MDHEN and CDR2 SYDVKM. CDR3 loop: CASSLTGVPSYEQYF. CDR3 nucleotides: TGTGCCAGCAGTTTAACAGGGGTCCCCTCCTACGAGCAGTACTTC.

This chain links TRBV19 with TRBJ2-7; D tentatively reads TRBD1 or TRBD2 (6 bases each). The CDR3 spans 16 residues. Germline CDR1 is LNHDA and CDR2 is SQIVND (reference sequence). Trimming shortened V by 8 bases and J by 1 base, and 21 bases separated the two germline ends. The CDR3 loop is CASGSLRGGTSYEQYF. The CDR3 DNA reads as TGTGCCAGTGGTTCCCTAAGAGGGGGGACGTCCTACGAGCAGTACTTC.

For the CDR3, the DNA is TGCGCCAGCAGCCAAGCCACTAGCGGGGACACAGATACGCAGTATTTT. Translating gives CASSQATSGDTDTQYF. V and J are TRBV4-1 and TRBJ2-3; 10 nucleotides agree with TRBD2. Per the germline V gene, CDR1 is MGHRA and CDR2 is YSYEKL. The CDR3 extends over 16 amino acids. J lost 2 bases, V lost 1 base, and 3 bases had no gene match.

This clone was picked up a small number of times. V and J are TRBV6-6 and TRBJ2-7; 7 positions match TRBD1. The CDR3 consists of 14 residues. Germline trimming cut 5 bases from V and 0 bases from J; bases unmatched to any gene: 4. CDR1 and CDR2 (germline): MNHNY, SVGAGI (reference sequence). CDR3 loop: CASSQTGSSYEQYF. CDR3 sequence (DNA): TGTGCCAGCAGTCAGACAGGGAGCTCCTACGAGCAGTACTTC.

The chain carries TRBV27 and TRBJ2-1; the match to TRBD2 covers 9 bases. Per germline, CDR1 MNHEY and CDR2 SMNVEV (reference sequence). Unmatched junction bases numbered 8, after V lost 4 bases and J lost 7 bases. This CDR3 contains 15 residues. The CDR3: CASSSRGSGSNEQFF. Here the CDR3 DNA reads TGTGCCAGCAGTTCCCGGGGTAGCGGGAGTAATGAGCAGTTCTTC.

The chain joins TRBV12-5 to TRBJ2-3; possible D gene TRBD2, 5 bases. The germline V and J ends were trimmed by 5 bases and 0 bases, with 21 bases remaining between them. Germline loops: CDR1 LGHNT, CDR2 FRNRAP. The CDR3 extends over 18 amino acids. The CDR3 reads CASGPDSFWRTSTDTQYF. For the CDR3, the DNA is TGTGCTAGTGGTCCCGATAGTTTTTGGAGGACCAGCACAGATACGCAGTATTTT. Complete variable domain (other parts from reference TRBV12-5 and TRBJ2-3): DARVTQTPRHKVTEMGQEVTMRCQPILGHNTVFWYRQTMMQGLELLAYFRNRAPLDDSGMPKDRFSAEMPDATLATLKIQPSEPRDSAVYFCASGPDSFWRTSTDTQYFGPGTRLTVL.

The chain employs TRBV5-8 and TRBJ2-7, with 7 bases fitting TRBD2. The CDR3 runs 14 residues. The ends lost 4 bases at V and 6 bases at J; junction bases unmatched: 10. Germline CDR1 reads SGHTS; CDR2 reads YDEGEE. The CDR3 DNA reads TGTGCCAGCAGCCAGGGAGGGATGCTGTCCGAGCAGTACTTC. The encoded protein is CASSQGGMLSEQYF.

Notes on this clone: An end of the junction does not agree with germline; a read error may underlie this. The chain links TRBV28 to TRBJ1-2; TRBD1 is a possible D gene (6 bases). Germline lookup yields CDR1 MDHEN and CDR2 SYDVKM. This CDR3 is built from 14 residues. CDR3 in amino acids: CASSPTKASGAVNF. The CDR3 bases are TGTGCCAGCAGTCCCACTAAGGCCTCAGGGGCGGTCAACTTC.